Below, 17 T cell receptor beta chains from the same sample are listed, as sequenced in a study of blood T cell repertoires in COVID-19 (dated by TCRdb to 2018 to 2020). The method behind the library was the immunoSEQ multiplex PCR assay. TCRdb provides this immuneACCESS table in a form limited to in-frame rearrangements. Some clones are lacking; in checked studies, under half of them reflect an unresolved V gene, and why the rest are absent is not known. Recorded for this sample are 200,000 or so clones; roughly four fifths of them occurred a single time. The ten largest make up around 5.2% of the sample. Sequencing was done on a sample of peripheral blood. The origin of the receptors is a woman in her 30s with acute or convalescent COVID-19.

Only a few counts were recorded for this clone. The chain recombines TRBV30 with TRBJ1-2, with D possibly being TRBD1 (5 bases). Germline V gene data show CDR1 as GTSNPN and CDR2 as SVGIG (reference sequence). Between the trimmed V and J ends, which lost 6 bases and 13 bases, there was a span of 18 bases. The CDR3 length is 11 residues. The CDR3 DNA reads TGTGCCTGTCCACCCCAGAGGGACTTCACCTTC. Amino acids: CACPPQRDFTF.

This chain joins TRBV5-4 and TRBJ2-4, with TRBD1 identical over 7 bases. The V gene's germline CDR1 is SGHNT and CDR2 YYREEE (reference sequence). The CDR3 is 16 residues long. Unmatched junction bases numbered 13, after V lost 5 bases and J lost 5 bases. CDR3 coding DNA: TGTGCCAGCAGTCGTACGATTTCCGGGACAGAAAACATTCAGTACTTC. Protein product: CASSRTISGTENIQYF.

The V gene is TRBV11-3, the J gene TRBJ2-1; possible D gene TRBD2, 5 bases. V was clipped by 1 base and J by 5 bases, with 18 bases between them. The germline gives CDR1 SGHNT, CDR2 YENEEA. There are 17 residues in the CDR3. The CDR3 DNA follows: TGTGCCAGCAGCTTAGGTAGCCTAGCCCAGCCCAACAATGAGCAGTTCTTC. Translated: CASSLGSLAQPNNEQFF. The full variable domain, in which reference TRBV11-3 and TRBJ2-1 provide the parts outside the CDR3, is EAGVVQSPRYKIIEKKQPVAFWCNPISGHNTLYWYLQNLGQGPELLIRYENEEAVDDSQLPKDRFSAERLKGVDSTLKIQPAELGDSAVYLCASSLGSLAQPNNEQFFGPGTRLTVL.

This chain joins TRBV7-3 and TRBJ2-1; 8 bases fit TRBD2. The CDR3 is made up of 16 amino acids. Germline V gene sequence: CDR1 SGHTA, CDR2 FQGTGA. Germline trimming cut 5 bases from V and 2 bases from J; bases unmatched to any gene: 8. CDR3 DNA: TGTGCCAGCAGCCGAGGAGGTAGCGGGACCTACAATGAGCAGTTCTTC. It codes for CASSRGGSGTYNEQFF.

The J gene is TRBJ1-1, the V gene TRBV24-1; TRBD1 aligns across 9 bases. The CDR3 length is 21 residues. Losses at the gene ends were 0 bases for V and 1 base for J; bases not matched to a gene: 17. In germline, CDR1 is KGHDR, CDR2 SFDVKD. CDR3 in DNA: TGTGCCACCAGTGATTTGCGAACAGCCTTCGGGACAGGGATTTGGAACACTGAAGCTTTCTTT. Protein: CATSDLRTAFGTGIWNTEAFF.

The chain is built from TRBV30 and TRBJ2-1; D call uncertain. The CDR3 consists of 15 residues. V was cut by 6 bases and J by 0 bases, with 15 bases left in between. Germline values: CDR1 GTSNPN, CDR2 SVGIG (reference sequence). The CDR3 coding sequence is TGTGCCTGCGAAATAGCCGCTAGCTCCTACAATGAGCAGTTCTTC. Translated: CACEIAASSYNEQFF.

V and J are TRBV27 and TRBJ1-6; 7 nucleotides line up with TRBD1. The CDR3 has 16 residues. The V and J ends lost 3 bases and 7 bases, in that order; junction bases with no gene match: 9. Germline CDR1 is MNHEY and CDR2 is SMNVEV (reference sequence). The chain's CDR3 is CASSFRKTGINSPLHF. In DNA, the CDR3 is TGTGCCAGCAGTTTTCGAAAGACAGGGATCAATTCACCCCTCCACTTT.

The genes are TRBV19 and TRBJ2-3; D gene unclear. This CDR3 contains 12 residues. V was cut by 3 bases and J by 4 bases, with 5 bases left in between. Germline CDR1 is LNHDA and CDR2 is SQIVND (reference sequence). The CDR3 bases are TGTGCCAGTAGTATGGGCCCAGATACGCAGTATTTT. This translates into CASSMGPDTQYF.

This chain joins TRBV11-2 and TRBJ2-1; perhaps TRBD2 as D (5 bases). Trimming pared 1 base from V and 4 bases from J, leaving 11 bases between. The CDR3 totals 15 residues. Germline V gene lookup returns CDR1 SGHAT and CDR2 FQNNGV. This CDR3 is CASSLVATPYNEQFF. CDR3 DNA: TGTGCCAGCAGCTTAGTAGCGACCCCTTACAATGAGCAGTTCTTC.

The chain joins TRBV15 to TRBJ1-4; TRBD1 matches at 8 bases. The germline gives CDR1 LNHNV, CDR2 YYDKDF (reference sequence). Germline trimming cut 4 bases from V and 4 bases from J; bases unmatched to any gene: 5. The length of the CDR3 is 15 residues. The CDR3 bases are TGTGCCACCAGCACCTTAGGACAGGGTAATGAAAAACTGTTTTTT. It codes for CATSTLGQGNEKLFF.

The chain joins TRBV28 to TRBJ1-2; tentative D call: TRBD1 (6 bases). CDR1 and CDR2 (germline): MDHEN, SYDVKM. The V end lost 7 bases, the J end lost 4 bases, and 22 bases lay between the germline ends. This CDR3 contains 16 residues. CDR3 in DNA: TGTGCCAGCATGGGTGGCAGAACAGGGTGGGGCTATGGCTACACCTTC. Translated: CASMGGRTGWGYGYTF.

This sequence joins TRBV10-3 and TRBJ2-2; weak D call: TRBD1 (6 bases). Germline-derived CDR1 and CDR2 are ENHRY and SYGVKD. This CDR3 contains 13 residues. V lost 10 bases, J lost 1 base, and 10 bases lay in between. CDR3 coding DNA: TGTGCCACGACAGGTTTGAACACCGGGGAGCTGTTTTTT. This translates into CATTGLNTGELFF.

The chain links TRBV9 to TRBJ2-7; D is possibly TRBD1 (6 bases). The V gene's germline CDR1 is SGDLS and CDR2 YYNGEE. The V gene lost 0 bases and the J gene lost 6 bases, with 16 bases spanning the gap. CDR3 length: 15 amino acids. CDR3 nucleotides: TGTGCCAGCAGCGTAGAAGGGACACCCGTGGGCGAGCAGTACTTC. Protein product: CASSVEGTPVGEQYF. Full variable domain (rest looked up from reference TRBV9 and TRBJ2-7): DSGVTQTPKHLITATGQRVTLRCSPRSGDLSVYWYQQSLDQGLQFLIQYYNGEERAKGNILERFSAQQFPDLHSELNLSSLELGDSALYFCASSVEGTPVGEQYFGPGTRLTVT.

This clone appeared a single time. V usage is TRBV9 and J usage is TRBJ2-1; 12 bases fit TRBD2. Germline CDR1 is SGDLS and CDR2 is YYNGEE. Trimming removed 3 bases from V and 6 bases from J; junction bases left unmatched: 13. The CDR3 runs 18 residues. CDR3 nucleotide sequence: TGTGCCAGCAGCGCCCCGCTTGGTGGACTAGCGGGACTCAATGAGCAGTTCTTC. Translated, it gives CASSAPLGGLAGLNEQFF.

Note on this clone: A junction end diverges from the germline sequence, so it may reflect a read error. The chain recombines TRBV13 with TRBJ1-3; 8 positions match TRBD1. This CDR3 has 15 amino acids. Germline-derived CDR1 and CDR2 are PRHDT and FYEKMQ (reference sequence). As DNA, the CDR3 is TGTGCCAGCAGCCTAGGACAGGGCTCTGGAAACACCATATATTTT. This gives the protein CASSLGQGSGNTIYF.

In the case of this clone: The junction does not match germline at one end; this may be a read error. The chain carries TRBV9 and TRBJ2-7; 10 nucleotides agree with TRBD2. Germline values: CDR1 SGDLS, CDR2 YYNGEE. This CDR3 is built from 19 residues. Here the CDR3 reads CARSGPGGSGGKPVDEQYF. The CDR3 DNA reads TGTGCCCGCAGCGGCCCGGGGGGTAGCGGGGGGAAGCCGGTCGACGAGCAGTACTTC.

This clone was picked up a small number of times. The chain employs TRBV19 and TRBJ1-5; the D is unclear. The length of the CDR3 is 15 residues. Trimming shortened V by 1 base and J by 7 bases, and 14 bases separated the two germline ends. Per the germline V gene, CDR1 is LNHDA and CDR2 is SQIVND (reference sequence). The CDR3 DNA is TGTGCCAGTAGTATAGGGCAGGCCTTTAAGCAGCCCCAGCATTTT. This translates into CASSIGQAFKQPQHF.